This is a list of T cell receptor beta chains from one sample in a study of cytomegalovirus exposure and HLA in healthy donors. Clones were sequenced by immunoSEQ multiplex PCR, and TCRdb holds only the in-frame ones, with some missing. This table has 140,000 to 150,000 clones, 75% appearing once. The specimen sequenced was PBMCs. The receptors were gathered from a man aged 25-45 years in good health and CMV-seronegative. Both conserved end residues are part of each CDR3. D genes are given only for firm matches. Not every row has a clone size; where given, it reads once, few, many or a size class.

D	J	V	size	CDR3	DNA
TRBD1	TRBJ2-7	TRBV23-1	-	CASSQGQGAHFGYEQYF	TGCGCCAGCAGTCAGGGACAGGGGGCGCATTTCGGCTACGAGCAGTACTTC
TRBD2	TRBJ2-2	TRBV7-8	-	CASTLRWTSGGGPTGELFF	TGTGCCAGCACCCTACGCTGGACTAGCGGGGGGGGGCCCACCGGGGAGCTGTTTTTT
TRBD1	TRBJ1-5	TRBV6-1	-	CASRRVGTESQPQHF	TGTGCCAGCAGGAGGGTCGGGACAGAATCTCAGCCCCAGCATTTT
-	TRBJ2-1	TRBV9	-	CASSVEGGTVYNEQFF	TGTGCCAGCAGCGTAGAGGGGGGGACGGTCTACAATGAGCAGTTCTTC
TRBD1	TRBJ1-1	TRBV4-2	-	CASSQEPTGGSEAFF	TGTGCCAGCAGCCAAGAACCGACAGGGGGCTCAGAAGCTTTCTTT
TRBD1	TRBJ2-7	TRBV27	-	CASSINRQGAGEQYF	TGTGCCAGCAGTATAAACCGACAGGGGGCTGGCGAGCAGTACTTC
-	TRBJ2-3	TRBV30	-	CAADGGIQESDTQYF	TGTGCCGCCGACGGAGGGATCCAGGAGTCAGATACGCAGTATTTT
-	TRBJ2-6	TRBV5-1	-	CASSGGAGWVGANVLTF	TGCGCCAGCAGCGGGGGGGCGGGTTGGGTTGGGGCCAACGTCCTGACTTTC
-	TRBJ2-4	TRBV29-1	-	CSVRGTKNIQYF	TGCAGCGTACGAGGGACCAAAAACATTCAGTACTTC
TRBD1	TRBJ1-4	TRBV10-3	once	CAIRDGQGGEKLFF	TGTGCCATCAGGGATGGACAGGGGGGGGAAAAACTGTTTTTT
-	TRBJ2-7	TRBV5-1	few	CASSLGTVSSYEQYF	TGCGCCAGCAGCTTGGGGACTGTAAGCTCCTACGAGCAGTACTTC
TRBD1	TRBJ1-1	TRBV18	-	CASSRDRGNTEAFF	TGTGCCAGCTCACGGGACAGGGGGAACACTGAAGCTTTCTTT
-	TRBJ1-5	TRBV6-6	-	CASSWGPDQPQHF	TGTGCCAGCAGTTGGGGCCCTGATCAGCCCCAGCATTTT
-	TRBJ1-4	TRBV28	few	CASSPPGSQNEKLFF	TGTGCCAGCAGTCCTCCCGGGTCACAAAACGAAAAACTGTTTTTT
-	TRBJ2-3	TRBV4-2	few	CASSQDRGADTQYF	TGTGCCAGCAGCCAAGATCGAGGAGCAGATACGCAGTATTTT
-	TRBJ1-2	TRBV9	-	CASSSSNYGYTF	TGTGCCAGCAGTTCGTCTAACTATGGCTACACCTTC
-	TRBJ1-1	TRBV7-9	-	CASSFGRGTEAFF	TGTGCCAGCAGCTTTGGGAGGGGAACTGAAGCTTTCTTT
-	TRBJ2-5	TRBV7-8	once	CASSFFAEETQYF	TGTGCCAGCAGCTTTTTTGCGGAAGAGACCCAGTACTTC
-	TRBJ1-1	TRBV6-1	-	CASRPGHHFNTEAFF	TGTGCCAGCAGACCGGGACACCATTTTAACACTGAAGCTTTCTTT
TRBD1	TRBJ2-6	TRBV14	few	CASSQVWDRVVGANVLTF	TGTGCCAGCAGCCAAGTTTGGGACAGGGTCGTAGGGGCCAACGTCCTGACTTTC
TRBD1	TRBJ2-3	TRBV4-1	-	CASSREGQASTDTQYF	TGCGCCAGCAGCCGAGAGGGACAGGCTAGCACAGATACGCAGTATTTT
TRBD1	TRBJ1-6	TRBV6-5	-	CASRDSNSPLHF	TGTGCCAGCCGGGACAGTAATTCACCCCTCCACTTT
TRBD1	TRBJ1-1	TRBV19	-	CASGTGGVTEAFF	TGTGCCAGCGGGACAGGGGGTGTCACTGAAGCTTTCTTT
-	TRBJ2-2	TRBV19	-	CASSIVKRQWNTGELFF	TGTGCCAGTAGTATAGTAAAGAGGCAATGGAACACCGGGGAGCTGTTTTTT
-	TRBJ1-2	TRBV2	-	CASSESTRYGYTF	TGTGCCAGCAGTGAATCGACTCGCTATGGCTACACCTTC
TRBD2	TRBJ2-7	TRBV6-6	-	CASAFGGDEQYF	TGTGCCAGCGCCTTTGGGGGGGACGAGCAGTACTTC
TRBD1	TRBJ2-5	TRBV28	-	CASRGQTGGQETQYF	TGTGCCAGCAGAGGACAAACAGGGGGCCAAGAGACCCAGTACTTC
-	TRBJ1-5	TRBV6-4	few	CASSEDSGGNQPQHF	TGTGCCAGCAGTGAGGACAGTGGCGGCAATCAGCCCCAGCATTTT
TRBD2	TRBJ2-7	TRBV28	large	CAIRSAGGYYEQYF	TGTGCCATAAGATCGGCGGGGGGGTACTACGAGCAGTACTTC
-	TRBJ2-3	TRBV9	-	CASSVSRPHFTDTQYF	TGTGCCAGCAGCGTCTCTAGGCCCCATTTCACAGATACGCAGTATTTT
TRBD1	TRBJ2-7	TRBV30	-	CAWSPPGGSYEQYF	TGTGCCTGGAGCCCTCCAGGGGGCTCCTACGAGCAGTACTTC
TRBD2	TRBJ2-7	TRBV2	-	CASSRLAGGPGSYEQYF	TGTGCCAGCAGTCGACTAGCGGGGGGGCCCGGCTCCTACGAGCAGTACTTC